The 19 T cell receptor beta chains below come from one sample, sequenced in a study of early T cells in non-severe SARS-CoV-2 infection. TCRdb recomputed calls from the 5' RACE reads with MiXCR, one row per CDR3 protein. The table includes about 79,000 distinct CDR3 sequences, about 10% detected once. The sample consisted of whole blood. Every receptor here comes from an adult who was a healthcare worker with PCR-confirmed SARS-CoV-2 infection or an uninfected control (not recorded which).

CDR3 sequence: CASSQDRASSYNEQFF. The CDR3 coding sequence is TGCGCCAGCAGCCAGGACAGGGCCAGCTCCTACAATGAGCAGTTCTTC. V usage is TRBV4-1 and J usage is TRBJ2-1, with 8 bases fitting TRBD1. Germline loops: CDR1 MGHRA, CDR2 YSYEKL. The CDR3 has 16 residues. V shed 3 bases, J shed 0 bases, and the junction held 4 bases outside the gene matches.

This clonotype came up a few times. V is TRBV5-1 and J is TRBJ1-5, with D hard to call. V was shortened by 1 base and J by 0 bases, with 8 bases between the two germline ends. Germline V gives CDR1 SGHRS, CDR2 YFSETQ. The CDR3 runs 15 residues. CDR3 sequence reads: CASSLLGYSNQPQHF. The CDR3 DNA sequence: TGCGCCAGCAGCTTGTTGGGGTATAGCAATCAGCCCCAGCATTTT.

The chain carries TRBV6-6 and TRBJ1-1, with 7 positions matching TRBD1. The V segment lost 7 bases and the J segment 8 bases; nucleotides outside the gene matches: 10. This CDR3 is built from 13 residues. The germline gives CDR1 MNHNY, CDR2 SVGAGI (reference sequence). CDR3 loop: CASTLNRGQEAFF. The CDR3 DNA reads TGTGCCAGCACCCTAAATCGGGGACAGGAAGCTTTCTTT.

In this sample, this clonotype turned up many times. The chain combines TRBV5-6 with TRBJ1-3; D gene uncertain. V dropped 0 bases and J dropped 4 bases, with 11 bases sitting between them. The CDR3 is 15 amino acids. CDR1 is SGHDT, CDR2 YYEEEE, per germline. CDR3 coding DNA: TGTGCCAGCAGCTTGGGCCTCACTAGGGGAAACACCATATATTTT. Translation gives CASSLGLTRGNTIYF.

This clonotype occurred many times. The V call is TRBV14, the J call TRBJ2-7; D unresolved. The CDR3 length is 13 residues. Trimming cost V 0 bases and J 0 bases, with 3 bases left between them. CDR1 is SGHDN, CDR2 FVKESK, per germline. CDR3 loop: CASSQDVSYEQYF. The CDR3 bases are TGTGCCAGCAGCCAAGACGTCTCCTACGAGCAGTACTTC.

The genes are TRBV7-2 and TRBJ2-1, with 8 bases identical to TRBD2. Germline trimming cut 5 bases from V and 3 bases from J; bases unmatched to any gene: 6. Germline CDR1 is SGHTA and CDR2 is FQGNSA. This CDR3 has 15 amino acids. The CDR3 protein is CASSLSGVGYNEQFF. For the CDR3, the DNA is TGTGCCAGCAGCCTTAGCGGGGTAGGCTACAATGAGCAGTTCTTC.

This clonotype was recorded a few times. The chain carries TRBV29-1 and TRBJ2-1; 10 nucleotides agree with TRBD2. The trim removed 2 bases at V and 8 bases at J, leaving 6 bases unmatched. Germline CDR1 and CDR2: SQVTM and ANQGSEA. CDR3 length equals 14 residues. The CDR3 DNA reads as TGCAGCGTTGAACGGCTAGCGGGGGTCGATGAGCAGTTCTTC. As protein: CSVERLAGVDEQFF.

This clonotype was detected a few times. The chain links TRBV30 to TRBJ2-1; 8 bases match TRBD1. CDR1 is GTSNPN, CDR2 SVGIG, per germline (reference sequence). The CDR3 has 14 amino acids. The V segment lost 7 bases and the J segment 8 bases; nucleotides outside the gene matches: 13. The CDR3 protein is CAFSNRGFFYEQFF. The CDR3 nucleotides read TGTGCCTTCTCAAACAGGGGGTTTTTCTATGAGCAGTTCTTC.

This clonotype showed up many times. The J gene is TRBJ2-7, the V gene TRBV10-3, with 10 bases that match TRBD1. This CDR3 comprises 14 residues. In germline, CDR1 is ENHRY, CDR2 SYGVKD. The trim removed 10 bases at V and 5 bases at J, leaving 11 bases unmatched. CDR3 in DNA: TGTGCCACCTTAGACCGGGACAGGGGAAACGAGCAGTACTTC. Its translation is CATLDRDRGNEQYF.

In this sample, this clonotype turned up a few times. The CDR3 nucleotides read TGTGCCAGCAGCTTGGGGGTGGATACGCAGTATTTT. It specifies CASSLGVDTQYF. This chain connects TRBV7-2 to TRBJ2-3; D may correspond to TRBD1 or TRBD2 (5 bases each). Trimming removed 3 bases at V and 6 bases at J, with 7 bases between. Germline CDR1 reads SGHTA; CDR2 reads FQGNSA. The CDR3 runs to 12 residues.

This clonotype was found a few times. The CDR3 loop is CASNAGRSYEQYF. For the CDR3, the DNA is TGTGCCAGCAACGCAGGGAGATCCTACGAGCAGTACTTC. The V gene is TRBV2, the J gene TRBJ2-7; D is perhaps TRBD1 or TRBD2 (5 bases each). The CDR3 has 13 amino acids. Germline CDR1 SNHLY, CDR2 FYNNEI. V was clipped by 7 bases and J by 1 base, with 11 bases between them.

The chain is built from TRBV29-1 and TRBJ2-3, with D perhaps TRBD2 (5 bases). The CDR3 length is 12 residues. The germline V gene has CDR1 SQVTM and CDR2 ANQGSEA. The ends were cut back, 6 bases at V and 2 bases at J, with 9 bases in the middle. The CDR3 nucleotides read TGCAGCGTGGGAGTTAACACAGATACGCAGTATTTT. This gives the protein CSVGVNTDTQYF.

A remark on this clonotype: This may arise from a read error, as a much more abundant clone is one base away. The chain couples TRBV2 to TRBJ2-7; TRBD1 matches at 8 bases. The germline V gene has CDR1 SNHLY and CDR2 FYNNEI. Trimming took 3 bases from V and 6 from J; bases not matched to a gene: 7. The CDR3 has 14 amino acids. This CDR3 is CASSEGRGRPEQYF. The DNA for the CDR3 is TGTGCCAGCAGTGAGGGCAGGGGGCGACCCGAGCAGTACTTC.

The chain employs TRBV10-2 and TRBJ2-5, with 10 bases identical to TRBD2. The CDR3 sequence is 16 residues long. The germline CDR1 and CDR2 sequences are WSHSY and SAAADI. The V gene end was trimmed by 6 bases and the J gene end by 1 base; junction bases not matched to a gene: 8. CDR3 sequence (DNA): TGCGCCAGCAGCCTAATAGCGGGGGGTCTCCAAGAGACCCAGTACTTC. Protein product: CASSLIAGGLQETQYF.

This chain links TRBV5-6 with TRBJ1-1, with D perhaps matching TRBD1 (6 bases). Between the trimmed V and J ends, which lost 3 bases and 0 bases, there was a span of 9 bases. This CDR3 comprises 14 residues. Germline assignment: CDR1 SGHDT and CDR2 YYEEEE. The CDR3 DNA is TGTGCCAGCAGCTCGACAGGAGTGAACACTGAAGCTTTCTTT. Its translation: CASSSTGVNTEAFF.

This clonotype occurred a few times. The CDR3 bases are TGTGCCAGCAGCTTAGCCCTACTAGCGGGGGATTACAATGAGCAGTTCTTC. Encoded protein: CASSLALLAGDYNEQFF. The chain uses TRBV7-2 and TRBJ2-1; 11 bases map to TRBD2. The CDR3 length is 17 residues. Germline V lookup: CDR1 SGHTA, CDR2 FQGNSA. Unmatched junction bases numbered 5, after V lost 0 bases and J lost 4 bases.

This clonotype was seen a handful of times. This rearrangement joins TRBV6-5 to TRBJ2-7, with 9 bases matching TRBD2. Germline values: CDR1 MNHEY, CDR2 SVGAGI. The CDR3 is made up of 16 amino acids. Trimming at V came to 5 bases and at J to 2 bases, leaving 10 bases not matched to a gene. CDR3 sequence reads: CASSPRDSGGPYEQYF. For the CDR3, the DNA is TGTGCCAGCAGTCCCCGGGATAGCGGGGGCCCCTACGAGCAGTACTTC.

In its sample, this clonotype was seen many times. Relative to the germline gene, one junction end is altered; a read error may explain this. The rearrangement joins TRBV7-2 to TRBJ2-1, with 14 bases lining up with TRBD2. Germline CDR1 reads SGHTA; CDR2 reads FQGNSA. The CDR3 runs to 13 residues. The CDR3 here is CASSLEGLAGVLF. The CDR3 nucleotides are TGTGCCAGCAGCTTAGAGGGACTAGCGGGGGTCCTTTTC.

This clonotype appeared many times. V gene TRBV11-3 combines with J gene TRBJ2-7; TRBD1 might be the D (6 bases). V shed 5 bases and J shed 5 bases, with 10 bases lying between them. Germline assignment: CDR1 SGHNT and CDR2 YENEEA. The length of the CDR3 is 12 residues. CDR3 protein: CASSRDRHEQYF. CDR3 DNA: TGTGCCAGCAGCCGTGACAGGCACGAGCAGTACTTC.